This T cell receptor (beta chain) was observed in a study of cytomegalovirus exposure and HLA in healthy donors. General observations from the study: A later analysis found common viral pathogens apparently linked to several of the most significant clusters. Highest at DRB1 and lowest at HLA-C, TCR association rates differed among HLA loci in a later analysis. Associated with cytomegalovirus, according to the listing, were approximately 160 TCR beta chains.

As regards this clone: The antigen is unknown.

Likely unrecorded immune exposures existed in these nominally healthy donors. In the PCR, 60 Vbeta and 13 Jbeta primers were used. Profiled with immunoSEQ multiplex PCR; TCRdb holds only in-frame clones, not every one. In the table there are some 150,000 clones, 76% of which are singletons. The TCR originated in a female donor in good health and CMV-seronegative. Sequencing was performed on PBMCs.

This CDR3 is CASSLQVSYNSPLHF. The CDR3 nucleotides read TGTGCCAGCAGCTTACAGGTCTCCTATAATTCACCCCTCCACTTT. J is TRBJ1-6 and V is TRBV7-2; D call uncertain. V was clipped by 2 bases and J by 0 bases, with 5 bases between them. The CDR3 extends over 15 amino acids. Germline CDR1 and CDR2: SGHTA and FQGNSA.